The 18 T cell receptor beta chains below come from one sample, sequenced in a study of regulatory T cells in long-lasting Graves disease. As to time point: newly diagnosed GD, antithyroid drugs for less than 3 months. There was RNA extracted from PBMCs, and the TCR library was made from it. Researchers made TCR beta libraries by using iRepertoire HTBI primers and running Arm-PCR on CDR3 regions. Using its own MiXCR run on the multiplex PCR reads, TCRdb lists one record per CDR3 protein. This sample has about 220,000 distinct CDR3 sequences, with around 17% found just once. The sample was peripheral blood mononuclear cells (PBMCs), taken at new diagnosis, from a patient treated with antithyroid drugs. The receptors were sampled from a female donor with Graves disease.

This clonotype was seen many times. The chain uses TRBV11-1 and TRBJ2-3, with D tentatively TRBD1 (5 bases). V gave up 0 bases and J gave up 2 bases, with 9 bases separating them. The CDR3 contains 15 residues. Germline CDR1 and CDR2: SGHAT and FQDESV (reference sequence). The CDR3 protein is CASSLAAGHTDTQYF. Here the CDR3 DNA reads TGTGCCAGCAGCTTAGCCGCCGGACACACAGATACGCAGTATTTT.

This clonotype came up many times. The chain links TRBV5-4 to TRBJ2-3, with unresolved D. Trimming took off 1 base at V and 0 bases at J, with 9 bases between the two ends. The CDR3 contains 15 residues. Germline values: CDR1 SGHNT, CDR2 YYREEE (reference sequence). In DNA form, the CDR3 reads TGTGCCAGCAGCTTGTTAGGAAGTAGCACAGATACGCAGTATTTT. Amino acid sequence: CASSLLGSSTDTQYF.

Regarding this clonotype: One end of the junction is discordant with germline, which a read error may explain. This rearrangement joins TRBV27 to TRBJ2-2; D may be TRBD2 (5 bases). The germline V gene has CDR1 MNHEY and CDR2 SMNVEV (reference sequence). The CDR3 consists of 13 residues. Here the CDR3 DNA reads TGTGCCAGCAGCCAATCCCTCACCGGGGAGCTGGTTTTT. It is translated as CASSQSLTGELVF.

Many counts were recorded for this clonotype. The rearrangement links TRBV20-1 to TRBJ1-2, with D tentatively TRBD1 (5 bases). From germline, CDR1 is DFQATT and CDR2 SNEGSKA (reference sequence). This CDR3 spans 16 amino acids. Trimming stripped 0 bases from V and 3 bases from J, with 17 bases between. The CDR3: CSARDSLVGGDYGYTF. The CDR3 DNA sequence: TGCAGTGCTAGAGATTCCCTTGTGGGGGGGGACTATGGCTACACCTTC.

This chain uses TRBV6-1 with TRBJ2-1, with TRBD2 matching over 7 bases. J was trimmed by 12 bases and V by 5 bases; bases with no gene match: 4. Germline V lookup: CDR1 MNHNS, CDR2 SASEGT. The CDR3 covers 11 residues. This chain's CDR3 is CASSTPGGQFF. DNA for the CDR3: TGTGCCAGCAGTACCCCGGGGGGGCAGTTCTTC.

This clonotype was picked up many times. J is TRBJ1-3 and V is TRBV28, with a tentative D call TRBD1 (5 bases). V shed 7 bases and J shed 4 bases, with 17 bases lying between them. Germline lookup yields CDR1 MDHEN and CDR2 SYDVKM. The length of the CDR3 is 15 residues. CDR3 DNA sequence: TGTGCCAGCACCCTCGGAGGGGAGGTCGGAAACACCATATATTTT. Protein sequence: CASTLGGEVGNTIYF.

This clonotype has at least ten counts. The chain is built from TRBV6-2 or TRBV6-3 and TRBJ2-3; 10 bases are a match to TRBD2. The junction had 3 bases not matched to a gene; V was cut back by 5 bases and J by 4 bases. In germline, CDR1 is MNHEY, CDR2 SVGEGT. This CDR3 region has 14 residues. This CDR3 is CASSPLAGSDTQYF. In DNA form, the CDR3 reads TGTGCCAGCAGTCCACTAGCGGGGTCAGATACGCAGTATTTT.

Ten or more counts support this clonotype. The chain uses TRBV7-9 and TRBJ2-1, with D possibly TRBD1 on 7 matching bases. V lost 4 bases, J lost 9 bases, and 19 bases lay in between. CDR1 is SEHNR, CDR2 FQNEAQ, per germline (reference sequence). CDR3 length: 15 residues. CDR3 DNA sequence: TGTGCCAGCAGCTCACCTGGGGGGACAGAGGTTGAGCAGTTCTTC. This codes for CASSSPGGTEVEQFF.

The rearrangement joins TRBV2 to TRBJ2-7; unclear D gene. The CDR3 spans 14 residues. Germline V lookup: CDR1 SNHLY, CDR2 FYNNEI. Trimming removed 0 bases at V and 3 bases at J, with 9 bases between. As DNA, the CDR3 is TGTGCCAGCAGTGAAGCTGTACTGTTCTACGAGCAGTACTTC. It translates to CASSEAVLFYEQYF.

This clonotype was recorded at least ten times. The chain combines TRBV6-1 with TRBJ2-1; maybe TRBD1 (5 bases). Trimming pared 2 bases from V and 4 bases from J, leaving 12 bases between. CDR3 length: 15 amino acids. The germline V gene encodes CDR1 MNHNS and CDR2 SASEGT. CDR3 DNA sequence: TGTGCCAGCAGTGAACGGCAGGGTCCTTACAATGAGCAGTTCTTC. Its translation: CASSERQGPYNEQFF.

This clonotype was recorded at least ten times. The chain employs TRBV20-1 and TRBJ2-5; D remains unclear. Germline CDR1 is DFQATT and CDR2 is SNEGSKA (reference sequence). The CDR3 is made up of 13 amino acids. The V and J ends lost 3 bases and 0 bases respectively, with 8 bases between them. The CDR3 DNA sequence: TGCAGTGCTAGCGGAGAGTACCAAGAGACCCAGTACTTC. Its translation is CSASGEYQETQYF.

This chain links TRBV29-1 with TRBJ2-3; D not certain. CDR3 length: 15 residues. Germline V lookup: CDR1 SQVTM, CDR2 ANQGSEA. V was cut by 3 bases and J by 5 bases, with 18 bases left in between. CDR3 coding DNA: TGCAGCGTTGATCGTCTCTCCCGCGATGGAGATACGCAGTATTTT. This encodes CSVDRLSRDGDTQYF.

This clonotype occurred many times. The chain uses TRBV7-8 and TRBJ1-1; D not resolved. Germline V lookup: CDR1 SGHVS, CDR2 FQNEAQ. Deletions cut 3 bases from V and 4 bases from J, with 12 bases between. The CDR3 has 14 amino acids. CDR3 coding DNA: TGTGCCAGCAGCTTTTTAATGGGTAGCACTGAAGCTTTCTTT. Translation gives CASSFLMGSTEAFF.

There are many counts of this clonotype. The chain is built from TRBV20-1 and TRBJ2-3, with 7 bases that match TRBD2. The CDR3 totals 15 residues. Germline loops: CDR1 DFQATT, CDR2 SNEGSKA (reference sequence). V trimming: 4 bases; J trimming: 4 bases; junction bases outside the gene matches: 11. The CDR3 bases are TGCAGTGCTAACGTCCTCCCGAGCGGGGCAGATACGCAGTATTTT. It encodes CSANVLPSGADTQYF.

This clonotype was seen at least ten times. The chain recombines TRBV11-1 with TRBJ2-2; TRBD2 matches at 10 bases. Germline-derived CDR1 and CDR2 are SGHAT and FQDESV (reference sequence). The junction had 7 bases not matched to a gene; V was cut back by 3 bases and J by 3 bases. The CDR3 is 17 residues long. The CDR3 here is CASSFKPSGSHTGELFF. The DNA for the CDR3 is TGTGCCAGCAGCTTTAAACCTAGCGGGAGCCACACCGGGGAGCTGTTTTTT.

This clonotype came up many times. The rearrangement links TRBV18 to TRBJ2-7, with 11 positions matching TRBD2. Germline trimming cut 1 base from V and 6 bases from J; bases unmatched to any gene: 5. Germline V CDR1 and CDR2: KGHSH, LQKENI. There are 15 residues in the CDR3. The CDR3, as DNA: TGTGCCAGCTCACCACGGCCGGGACTAGCGGTCGAGCAGTACTTC. It specifies CASSPRPGLAVEQYF.

With respect to this clonotype: This may come from a read error, since a much larger clone is one base off. The gene calls are TRBV6-1 and TRBJ2-7; D is uncertain. V gave up 4 bases and J gave up 1 base, with 11 bases separating them. The CDR3 loop spans 14 amino acids. Germline V CDR1 and CDR2: MNHNS, SASEGT. CDR3 coding DNA: TGTGCCAGCAGTGGAAACTACCCATCCTACGAGCAGTACTTC. This sequence encodes CASSGNYPSYEQYF.

The table lists this clonotype with many counts. The chain is built from TRBV28 and TRBJ2-1, with TRBD2 identical over 9 bases. CDR1 is MDHEN and CDR2 is SYDVKM in the germline V gene. With V trimmed by 3 bases and J by 2 bases, 17 bases remained unmatched. CDR3 length equals 20 residues. The CDR3 bases are TGTGCCAGCAGTTTCATCCCTGGACTAGCGAGGGAGAGCGCCTACAATGAGCAGTTCTTC. It yields the protein CASSFIPGLARESAYNEQFF.